Reported below is one TCR beta chain. Every bit of the isolated RNA underwent reverse transcription, so sequencing read expressed TCRB transcripts. The data were produced by immunoSEQ multiplex PCR, yet TCRdb's version contains in-frame clones alone and is incomplete. The sample records 620,000 or so clones, around 15% being singletons. The data are from a study of beta chain features in type 1 diabetes. Germline V gene lookup returns CDR1 SGDLS and CDR2 YYNGEE. This CDR3 is 14 amino acids long. V was cut by 3 bases and J by 4 bases, with 10 bases left in between. The specimen sequenced was naive CD4+ T cells from blood. The chain combines TRBV9 with TRBJ1-4, with D perhaps TRBD1 (6 bases). The sequence was collected from a man younger than 35 in good health. The CDR3 nucleotides read TGTGCCAGCAGCGGACAGGCCGGTAATGAAAAACTGTTTTTT. It encodes CASSGQAGNEKLFF.